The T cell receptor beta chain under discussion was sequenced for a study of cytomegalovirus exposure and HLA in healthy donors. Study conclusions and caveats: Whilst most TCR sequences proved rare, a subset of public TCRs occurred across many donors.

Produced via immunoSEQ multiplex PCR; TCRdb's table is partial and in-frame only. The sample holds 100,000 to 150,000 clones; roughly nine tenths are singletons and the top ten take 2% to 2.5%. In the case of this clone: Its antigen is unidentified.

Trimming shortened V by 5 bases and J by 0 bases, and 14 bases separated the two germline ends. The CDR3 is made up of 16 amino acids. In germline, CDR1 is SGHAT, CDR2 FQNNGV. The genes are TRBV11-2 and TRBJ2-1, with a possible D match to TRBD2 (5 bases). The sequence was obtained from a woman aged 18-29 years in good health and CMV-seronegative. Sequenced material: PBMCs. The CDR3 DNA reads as TGTGCCAGCAGCCCTGTACGGGGTCTCTCCTACAATGAGCAGTTCTTC. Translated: CASSPVRGLSYNEQFF.